This TCR beta chain was recorded in a study of identical twins. No donor was unhealthy or non-Caucasian. This CDR3 is 16 amino acids long. V lost 4 bases and J lost 3; bases outside the gene matches: 9. From germline, CDR1 is LGHNA and CDR2 YNFKEQ. TCRdb redid the calling of the 5' RACE reads with MiXCR, one entry per CDR3 protein. The sample holds some 460,000 distinct CDR3 sequences, around 14% seen once. Notes on this clonotype: Its antigen remains unidentified.

Regarding the study as a whole: Sharing of beta out-of-frame sequences by twins showed a weaker excess. The more abundant beta clonotypes in cord blood had fewer insertions, and memory repertoires did not show this. Zero-insertion analyses might be partly confounded by invariant T cells like MAIT and iNKT.

The same sample was also used in a study of yellow fever vaccine responses in identical twins.

The TCR sequence derives from a woman between 18 and 30 years old in good health. The sequencing input was CD4+ T cells sorted from blood. The chain carries TRBV4-2 and TRBJ2-7, with 10 bases aligning to TRBD2. CDR3 nucleotides: TGTGCCAGCAGCCTCCAACTTCTAGCGGGGGTCTACGAGCAGTACTTC. Amino acid sequence: CASSLQLLAGVYEQYF.